Listed below are T cell receptor beta chains from one sample, sequenced in a study of cytomegalovirus exposure and HLA in healthy donors. Generated by immunoSEQ multiplex PCR, the TCRdb table keeps only in-frame clones and is missing some. Of 200,000 to 300,000 clones in the sample, roughly 86% were seen once. Specimen: PBMCs. These TCRs come from a woman aged 40 to 50 in good health and CMV-seropositive. Both conserved end residues are trimmed from each CDR3.

>TRBV11-3|TRBJ1-2
ASSLDRDRGYGYT
>TRBV19|TRBJ2-4
ASSKGQGTIAKNIQY
>TRBV28|NA
ASNSIGASYEQY
>TRBV19|TRBJ2-2
ASTAQGALNTGELF
>TRBV5-8|TRBJ1-5
AASWGTGQPQH
>TRBV2|TRBJ2-5
ASRAGGETQY
>TRBV30|TRBJ2-7
AWSFSGVGEQY
>TRBV5-1|NA
ASSIYTGVGVHEQY
>TRBV19|TRBJ2-2
ASSITGNTGELF
>TRBV7-2|TRBJ1-5
ASSTRQGNQPQH
>TRBV27|TRBJ2-1
ASRKASSYNEQF
>TRBV5-4|TRBJ2-7
ASSLGGVIYEQY
>TRBV4-3|TRBJ1-6
ASSRDRFSYNSPLH
>TRBV7-8|TRBJ1-5
ASSLVGGQGIGLGNQPQH
>TRBV19|TRBJ1-5
ASNRPEGSNQPQH
>TRBV27|TRBJ2-2
ASSRQGAMTGELF
>TRBV19|TRBJ1-1
ASSIQGLVTEAF
>TRBV29-1|TRBJ1-1
SVVPRQSNTEAF
>TRBV28|TRBJ2-2
ASRSGQGNTGELF
>TRBV19|TRBJ2-1
ASSTGRAPYNEQF